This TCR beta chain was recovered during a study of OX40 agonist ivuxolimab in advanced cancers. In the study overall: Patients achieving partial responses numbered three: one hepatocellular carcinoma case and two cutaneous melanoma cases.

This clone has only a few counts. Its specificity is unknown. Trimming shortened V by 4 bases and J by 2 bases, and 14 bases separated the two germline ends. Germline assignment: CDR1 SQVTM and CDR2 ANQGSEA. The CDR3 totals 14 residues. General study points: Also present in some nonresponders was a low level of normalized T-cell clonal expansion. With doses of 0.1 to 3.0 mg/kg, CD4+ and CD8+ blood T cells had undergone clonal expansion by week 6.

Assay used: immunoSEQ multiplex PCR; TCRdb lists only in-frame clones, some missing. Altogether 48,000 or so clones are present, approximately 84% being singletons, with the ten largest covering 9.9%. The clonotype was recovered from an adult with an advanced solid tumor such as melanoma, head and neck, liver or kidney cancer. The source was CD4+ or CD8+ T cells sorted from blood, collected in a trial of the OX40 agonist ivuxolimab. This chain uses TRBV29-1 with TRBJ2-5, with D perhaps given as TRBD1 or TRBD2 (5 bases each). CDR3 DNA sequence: TGCAGCGTTGTAGTCGGGACGGGGCAAGAGACCCAGTACTTC. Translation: CSVVVGTGQETQYF.